A single sample gave rise to the 16 T cell receptor beta chains below, sequenced in a study of blood T cell repertoires in COVID-19. Generated by immunoSEQ multiplex PCR, the TCRdb table keeps only in-frame clones and is missing some. Here the sample spans roughly 230,000 clones, roughly 84% being singletons. The sequenced sample was peripheral blood. The receptor source for this set is a man aged 35-49 years with acute or convalescent COVID-19.

The chain links TRBV7-9 to TRBJ2-2; TRBD1 matches at 9 bases. Unmatched junction bases numbered 3, after V lost 8 bases and J lost 5 bases. Germline loops: CDR1 SEHNR, CDR2 FQNEAQ (reference sequence). The CDR3 extends over 13 amino acids. CDR3 protein: CASLQGATGELFF. In nucleotides, the CDR3 is TGTGCCAGCCTACAGGGGGCGACCGGGGAGCTGTTTTTT.

The V call is TRBV11-2, the J call TRBJ1-2; D may be TRBD1 (6 bases). Trimming took off 2 bases at V and 3 bases at J, with 10 bases between the two ends. The germline gives CDR1 SGHAT, CDR2 FQNNGV. This CDR3 spans 14 amino acids. The CDR3 protein is CASSLRGGHYGYTF. The CDR3 bases are TGTGCCAGCAGCTTAAGGGGGGGCCACTATGGCTACACCTTC.

CDR3 in DNA: TGTGCCAGCAGCTTGGTTTTAAGCGAGGGTACGCAGTATTTT. It specifies CASSLVLSEGTQYF. The chain combines TRBV5-5 with TRBJ2-3; D is possibly TRBD2 (5 bases). Trimming pared 0 bases from V and 8 bases from J, leaving 13 bases between. CDR1 and CDR2 (germline): SGHKS, YYEKEE (reference sequence). The CDR3 loop spans 14 amino acids.

The chain carries TRBV19 and TRBJ1-1; 7 bases are a match to TRBD1. The CDR3 runs to 14 residues. V shed 9 bases and J 1 base; nucleotides not matched to a gene: 8. Germline V gene lookup returns CDR1 LNHDA and CDR2 SQIVND (reference sequence). CDR3 sequence reads: CASDRVSGNTEAFF. DNA for the CDR3: TGTGCCAGCGACAGGGTCTCTGGGAACACTGAAGCTTTCTTT.

This sequence joins TRBV6-5 and TRBJ2-1; D is ambiguous. Trimming removed 2 bases at V and 1 base at J, with 6 bases between. This CDR3 has 14 residues. Germline V lookup: CDR1 MNHEY, CDR2 SVGAGI. As DNA, the CDR3 is TGTGCCAGCAGTTACGGGCTGTCCTACAATGAGCAGTTCTTC. Its protein is CASSYGLSYNEQFF.

V gene TRBV24-1 combines with J gene TRBJ1-1; no definite D call. Trimming cost V 7 bases and J 1 base, with 6 bases left between them. The CDR3 is 12 amino acids. Germline V CDR1 and CDR2: KGHDR, SFDVKD. The CDR3 protein is CATSWRNTEAFF. The DNA for the CDR3 is TGTGCCACCAGCTGGAGGAACACTGAAGCTTTCTTT.

V gene TRBV4-2 combines with J gene TRBJ2-7, with 12 bases aligning to TRBD2. The CDR3 contains 16 residues. Trimming took 3 bases from V and 6 from J; bases not matched to a gene: 9. Germline loops: CDR1 LGHNA, CDR2 YNFKEQ. The CDR3 region is CASSQGSLAGGGEQYF. The CDR3 DNA follows: TGTGCCAGCAGCCAGGGCTCACTAGCGGGAGGAGGCGAGCAGTACTTC.

The V and J genes are TRBV5-6 and TRBJ2-2; 10 bases are a match to TRBD2. This CDR3 is built from 16 residues. J gave up 4 bases and V 3 bases, and 6 bases lay outside the gene matches. CDR1 and CDR2 from the germline V gene are SGHDT and YYEEEE. In nucleotides, the CDR3 is TGTGCCAGCAGCTCGACTAGCGGGTTTCCCACCGGGGAGCTGTTTTTT. Translated: CASSSTSGFPTGELFF.

The V and J genes are TRBV3-1 (or the pseudogene TRBV3-2) and TRBJ1-3, with unresolved D. Germline loops: CDR1 LGHDT, CDR2 YNNKEL (reference sequence). Trimming shortened V by 4 bases and J by 1 base, and 14 bases separated the two germline ends. This CDR3 is built from 16 residues. The CDR3 sequence: CASSPTRESSGNTIYF. CDR3 bases: TGTGCCAGCAGCCCAACTCGGGAGTCATCTGGAAACACCATATATTTT.

The chain employs TRBV19 and TRBJ2-1, with 8 bases that match TRBD2. The CDR3 loop spans 11 amino acids. J was trimmed by 9 bases and V by 6 bases; bases with no gene match: 1. Per germline, CDR1 LNHDA and CDR2 SQIVND (reference sequence). CDR3 DNA: TGTGCCAGTAGCAGCGGGGGTGAGCAGTTCTTC. As protein: CASSSGGEQFF.

The chain is built from TRBV19 and TRBJ1-1; maybe TRBD1 (5 bases). The V end lost 5 bases, the J end lost 3 bases, and 13 bases lay between the germline ends. The CDR3 loop spans 14 amino acids. Germline V CDR1 and CDR2: LNHDA, SQIVND (reference sequence). The CDR3 coding sequence is TGTGCCAGTAGTGTCGACAGTGGGGACACTGAAGCTTTCTTT. This sequence encodes CASSVDSGDTEAFF.

This chain uses TRBV5-1 with TRBJ2-2; 7 bases align to TRBD2. V was clipped by 0 bases and J by 4 bases; unmatched bases: 9. Germline CDR1 reads SGHRS; CDR2 reads YFSETQ. The CDR3 totals 17 residues. CDR3 protein: CASSLGGLAALTGELFF. The CDR3 nucleotides read TGCGCCAGCAGCTTGGGTGGGCTAGCGGCCCTCACCGGGGAGCTGTTTTTT.

This rearrangement joins TRBV6-5 to TRBJ2-5, with D possibly TRBD1 on 6 matching bases. This CDR3 is 13 amino acids long. Germline V lookup: CDR1 MNHEY, CDR2 SVGAGI. Deletions cut 6 bases from V and 0 bases from J, with 8 bases between. This chain's CDR3 is CASRGTNQETQYF. CDR3 DNA: TGTGCCAGCAGGGGGACAAACCAAGAGACCCAGTACTTC.

This chain joins TRBV2 and TRBJ1-5; tentatively, D is TRBD1 (5 bases). The CDR3 has 13 amino acids. Trimming removed 10 bases from V and 5 bases from J, with 15 bases in between. CDR1 is SNHLY and CDR2 is FYNNEI in the germline V gene. CDR3 nucleotide sequence: TGTGCCACCCAGGGTCAAGGCCATCAGCCCCAGCATTTT. Amino acids: CATQGQGHQPQHF.

The CDR3 DNA is TGTGCCAGCCGCATCTGGGGAGCTGACATCGGCGAGCAGTACTTC. Amino acid sequence: CASRIWGADIGEQYF. V is TRBV7-8 and J is TRBJ2-7, with D tentatively TRBD2 (5 bases). CDR3 length equals 15 residues. Trimming cost V 8 bases and J 6 bases, with 23 bases left between them. The V gene's germline CDR1 is SGHVS and CDR2 FQNEAQ. The full variable domain, completed using reference TRBV7-8 and TRBJ2-7, is GAGVSQSPRYKVAKRGQDVALRCDPISGHVSLFWYQQALGQGPEFLTYFQNEAQLDKSGLPSDRFFAERPEGSVSTLKIQRTQQEDSAVYLCASRIWGADIGEQYFGPGTRLTVT.

The V call is TRBV6-5, the J call TRBJ1-2, with 7 bases lining up with TRBD1. The CDR3 length is 13 residues. Germline V gives CDR1 MNHEY, CDR2 SVGAGI. Losses at the gene ends were 8 bases for V and 3 bases for J; bases not matched to a gene: 6. The DNA for the CDR3 is TGTGCCAGCGGGCTGGGACAGTACTATGGCTACACCTTC. Amino acids: CASGLGQYYGYTF.